Each of the 14 T cell receptor beta chains below was sequenced from the same sample in a study of T-cell reconstitution after alpha-beta-depleted transplantation in children. Using unique molecular identifiers, the investigators prepared the TCRbeta library. TCRdb redid the calling of the PCR reads with MiXCR, one entry per CDR3 protein. The sample contains around 960,000 distinct CDR3 sequences, around 30% of which appear only once. Material: PBMCs, mostly from graft donor cells, obtained 360 days after TCRalphabeta/CD19-depleted stem cell transplant. These receptor sequences come from a boy less than two years old who had a stem cell transplant for SCID, so the T cells may come from the graft donor.

V usage is TRBV6-2 or TRBV6-3 and J usage is TRBJ2-5, with D possibly being TRBD1 (5 bases). CDR3 length: 14 amino acids. Germline V gene sequence: CDR1 MNHEY, CDR2 SVGEGT. V lost 11 bases to trimming and J lost 1 base, with 17 bases between them. The CDR3 sequence: CASYSWGIQETQYF. For the CDR3, the DNA is TGTGCCTCCTATTCCTGGGGCATCCAAGAGACCCAGTACTTC.

The chain joins TRBV24-1 to TRBJ1-2; D remains ambiguous. The CDR3 has 13 residues. CDR1 KGHDR and CDR2 SFDVKD come from the germline V gene. With 4 bases removed from V and 1 base from J, the gap between germline ends came to 6 bases. The CDR3 coding sequence is TGTGCCACCAGTGAGGGGAATAACTATGGCTACACCTTC. It yields the protein CATSEGNNYGYTF.

In this sample, this clonotype turned up a few times. This chain links TRBV7-9 with TRBJ1-2, with D possibly matching TRBD1 (5 bases). Germline values: CDR1 SEHNR, CDR2 FQNEAQ (reference sequence). V was trimmed by 5 bases and J by 5 bases, leaving 18 bases between them. The CDR3 extends over 15 amino acids. DNA of the CDR3: TGTGCCAGCAGCAAAGCGGGACGTCGTAGGTATGGCTACACCTTC. Its translation is CASSKAGRRRYGYTF. The full variable domain, rest sourced from reference TRBV7-9 and TRBJ1-2, is DTGVSQNPRHKITKRGQNVTFRCDPISEHNRLYWYRQTLGQGPEFLTYFQNEAQLEKSRLLSDRFSAERPKGSFSTLEIQRTEQGDSAMYLCASSKAGRRRYGYTFGSGTRLTVV.

This clonotype has only a few counts. The genes are TRBV5-1 and TRBJ2-1, with 9 positions matching TRBD2. The V gene end was trimmed by 0 bases and the J gene end by 13 bases; junction bases not matched to a gene: 5. The germline CDR1 and CDR2 sequences are SGHRS and YFSETQ. This CDR3 is 13 amino acids long. The CDR3 region is CASSLETGTSQFF. For the CDR3, the DNA is TGCGCCAGCAGCTTGGAGACCGGGACTAGCCAGTTCTTC.

This clonotype was found a few times. In DNA, the CDR3 is TGTGCCAGCAGTTTATCGGGACTAGCCTACAATGAGCAGTTCTTC. It is translated as CASSLSGLAYNEQFF. The chain links TRBV12-3 or TRBV12-4 to TRBJ2-1, with TRBD2 matching over 8 bases. The CDR3 spans 15 residues. V dropped 2 bases and J dropped 2; count of bases not matched to a gene: 2.

V usage is TRBV11-2 and J usage is TRBJ2-7, with D perhaps TRBD1 or TRBD2 (5 bases each). The CDR3 runs 15 residues. Trimming removed 5 bases at V and 2 bases at J, with 16 bases between. Germline V CDR1 and CDR2: SGHAT, FQNNGV. The CDR3: CASSRHGTEAYEQYF. The CDR3 DNA is TGTGCCAGCAGCCGCCACGGGACGGAAGCCTACGAGCAGTACTTC.

V is TRBV12-3 or TRBV12-4 and J is TRBJ2-6; 9 nucleotides line up with TRBD1. V gave up 5 bases and J gave up 0 bases; unmatched junction bases: 8. CDR3 length: 18 residues. The CDR3: CASSTTGTGYSGANVLTF. CDR3 nucleotides: TGTGCCAGCAGTACAACCGGGACAGGGTACTCTGGGGCCAACGTCCTGACTTTC.

To note about this clonotype: The junction differs from germline at one of its ends, possibly a read error. The V call is TRBV5-1, the J call TRBJ2-7; TRBD2 might be the D (5 bases). This CDR3 contains 13 residues. Germline V gene data show CDR1 as SGHRS and CDR2 as YFSETQ. DNA for the CDR3: TGCGTCAGCAGCTTGGATGGGAGTCACGAGCAGTACTTC. It yields the protein CVSSLDGSHEQYF.

The chain is built from TRBV18 and TRBJ1-1, with D perhaps TRBD1 (6 bases). The V and J ends lost 1 base and 4 bases respectively, with 10 bases between them. The CDR3 consists of 14 residues. Germline lookup yields CDR1 KGHSH and CDR2 LQKENI. The DNA for the CDR3 is TGTGCCAGCTCACCACAACAAGGGGGCACTGAAGCTTTCTTT. Its translation is CASSPQQGGTEAFF.

The gene calls are TRBV7-6 and TRBJ2-3; maybe TRBD1 (6 bases). The CDR3 extends over 15 amino acids. The V end was cut by 3 bases, the J end by 3 bases, with 13 bases between. Germline V lookup: CDR1 SGHVS, CDR2 FNYEAQ. The CDR3 region is CASSFRDTSTDTQYF. The CDR3 region has the DNA TGTGCCAGCAGCTTCCGGGACACTTCGACAGATACGCAGTATTTT.

This clonotype was counted only a few times. CDR3 nucleotide sequence: TGTGCCAGCAGCTTACGGCGGGGGGACCTCCACAGTGAGCAGTTCTTC. Translating it yields CASSLRRGDLHSEQFF. V and J are TRBV7-8 and TRBJ2-1; 8 bases match TRBD2. Germline V CDR1 and CDR2: SGHVS, FQNEAQ. This CDR3 region has 16 residues. Losses at the gene ends were 2 bases for V and 9 bases for J; bases not matched to a gene: 12.

The J gene is TRBJ1-1, the V gene TRBV4-1; D remains unclear. V was pared by 0 bases and J by 4 bases, with 12 bases between. From germline, CDR1 is MGHRA and CDR2 YSYEKL. There are 15 residues in the CDR3. CDR3 in amino acids: CASSQEKGVSTEAFF. The CDR3 nucleotides are TGCGCCAGCAGCCAAGAAAAGGGTGTCTCCACTGAAGCTTTCTTT.

Worth noting for this clonotype: The junction departs from germline at one end; a sequencing error may be responsible. This sequence joins TRBV7-3 and TRBJ2-4; 11 bases agree with TRBD2. The CDR3 sequence is 21 residues long. Germline CDR1 is SGHTA and CDR2 is FQGTGA. The CDR3 DNA reads TGTGCCAGCAGCTTAAAGACCCGACTAGCGGGGCCTCAAGTAGCCAAAAACACTCAGTACTTC. It is translated as CASSLKTRLAGPQVAKNTQYF.

The chain uses TRBV11-2 and TRBJ1-1; the D is unclear. The CDR3 sequence is 14 residues long. Germline V lookup: CDR1 SGHAT, CDR2 FQNNGV. V lost 2 bases to trimming and J lost 0 bases, with 7 bases between them. Here the CDR3 reads CASSLNQVNTEAFF. The CDR3 coding sequence is TGTGCCAGCAGCTTAAACCAGGTGAACACTGAAGCTTTCTTT.